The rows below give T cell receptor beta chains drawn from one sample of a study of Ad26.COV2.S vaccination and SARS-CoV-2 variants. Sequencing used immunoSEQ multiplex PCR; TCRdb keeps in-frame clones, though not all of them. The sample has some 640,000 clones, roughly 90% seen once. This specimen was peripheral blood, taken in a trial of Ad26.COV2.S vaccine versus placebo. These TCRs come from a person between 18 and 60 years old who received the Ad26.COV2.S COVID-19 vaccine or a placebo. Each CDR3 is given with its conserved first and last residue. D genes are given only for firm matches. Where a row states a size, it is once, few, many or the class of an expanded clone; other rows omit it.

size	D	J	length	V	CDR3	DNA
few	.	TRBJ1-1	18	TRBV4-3	CASSQDWNSPGRWTEAFF	TGCGCCAGCAGCCAAGATTGGAACAGTCCGGGTAGGTGGACTGAAGCTTTCTTT
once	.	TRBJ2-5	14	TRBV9	CASSVGVPAETQYF	TGTGCCAGCAGCGTAGGAGTTCCAGCAGAGACCCAGTACTTC
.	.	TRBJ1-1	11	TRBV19	CASSIARGTFF	TGTGCCAGTAGTATAGCCCGAGGGACTTTCTTT
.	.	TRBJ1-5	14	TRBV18	CASSHRVTDQPQHF	TGTGCCAGCTCACACAGGGTAACAGATCAGCCCCAGCATTTT
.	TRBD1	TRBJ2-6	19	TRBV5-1	CASSPNPDRVNPGANVLTF	TGCGCCAGCAGCCCTAACCCGGACAGGGTCAACCCCGGGGCCAACGTCCTGACTTTC
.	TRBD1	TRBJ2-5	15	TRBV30	CAWSLPGQGIETQYF	TGTGCCTGGAGTTTACCGGGACAGGGGATAGAGACCCAGTACTTC
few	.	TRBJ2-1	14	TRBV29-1	CSVERPGSYNEQFF	TGCAGCGTTGAGCGTCCAGGCTCCTACAATGAGCAGTTCTTC
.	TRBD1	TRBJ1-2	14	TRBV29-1	CSVGATGENYGYTF	TGCAGCGTTGGAGCGACAGGGGAGAACTATGGCTACACCTTC
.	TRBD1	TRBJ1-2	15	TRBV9	CASSVGQGVDYGYTF	TGTGCCAGCAGCGTAGGACAGGGGGTTGACTATGGCTACACCTTC
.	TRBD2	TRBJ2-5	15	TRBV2	CASSFSGPYQETQYF	TGTGCCAGCAGTTTTAGCGGGCCCTACCAAGAGACCCAGTACTTC
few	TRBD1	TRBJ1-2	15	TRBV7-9	CASSLGTGEGYGYTF	TGTGCCAGCAGCCTTGGGACAGGGGAAGGCTATGGCTACACCTTC
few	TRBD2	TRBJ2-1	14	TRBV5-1	CASSWTSFYNEQFF	TGCGCCAGCAGCTGGACTAGCTTTTACAATGAGCAGTTCTTC
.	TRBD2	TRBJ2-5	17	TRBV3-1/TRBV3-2	CASSWSSGRRGQETQYF	TGTGCCAGCAGTTGGTCTAGCGGGAGGAGGGGCCAAGAGACCCAGTACTTC
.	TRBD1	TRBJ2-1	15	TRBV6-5	CASSYSRAGGYEQFF	TGTGCCAGCAGTTACTCGAGGGCAGGGGGCTATGAGCAGTTCTTC
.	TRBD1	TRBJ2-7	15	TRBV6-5	CASSYAGTGTYEQYF	TGTGCCAGCAGTTACGCCGGGACAGGGACCTACGAGCAGTACTTC
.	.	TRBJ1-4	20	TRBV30	CAWSPQITGKTARANEKLFF	TGTGCCTGGAGCCCCCAAATAACAGGGAAAACTGCAAGAGCTAATGAAAAACTGTTTTTT
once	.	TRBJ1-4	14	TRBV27	CASSFSGGGEKLFF	TGTGCCAGCAGTTTCTCAGGAGGAGGTGAAAAACTGTTTTTT
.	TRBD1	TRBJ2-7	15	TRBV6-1	CASSEPGQGANEQYF	TGTGCCAGCAGTGAACCCGGACAGGGGGCCAACGAGCAGTACTTC
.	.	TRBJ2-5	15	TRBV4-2	CASSQRGQPQETQYF	TGTGCCAGCAGCCAACGTGGACAGCCACAAGAGACCCAGTACTTC
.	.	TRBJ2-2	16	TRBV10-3	CAISESRPGEAGELFF	TGTGCCATCAGTGAGTCTAGGCCAGGGGAAGCCGGGGAGCTGTTTTTT
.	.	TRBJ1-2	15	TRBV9	CASSVEPGTNYGYTF	TGTGCCAGCAGCGTAGAACCAGGAACCAACTATGGCTACACCTTC
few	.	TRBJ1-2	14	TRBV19	CASSIVGVNYGYTF	TGTGCCAGTAGTATAGTGGGAGTTAACTATGGCTACACCTTC
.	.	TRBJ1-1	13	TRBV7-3	CASSPNVGTEAFF	TGTGCCAGCAGCCCTAACGTTGGGACAGAAGCTTTCTTT
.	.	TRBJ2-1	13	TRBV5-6	CASRDGIQDEQFF	TGTGCCAGCAGGGACGGGATTCAAGATGAGCAGTTCTTC
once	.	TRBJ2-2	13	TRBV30	CAWSWANTGELFF	TGTGCCTGGAGTTGGGCGAACACCGGGGAGCTGTTTTTT
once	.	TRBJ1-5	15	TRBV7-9	CASSLANGEGQPQHF	TGTGCCAGCAGCTTAGCTAACGGGGAAGGTCAGCCCCAGCATTTT
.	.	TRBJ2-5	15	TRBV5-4	CASSPQRGGQETQYF	TGTGCCAGCAGCCCCCAAAGGGGGGGCCAAGAGACCCAGTACTTC
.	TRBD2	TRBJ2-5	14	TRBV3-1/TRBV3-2	CASSPRDYPQPQYF	TGTGCCAGCAGCCCCCGGGACTATCCTCAACCCCAGTACTTC
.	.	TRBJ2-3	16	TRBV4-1	CASSQVSGAGTDTQYF	TGCGCCAGCAGCCAAGTGTCAGGGGCAGGCACAGATACGCAGTATTTT
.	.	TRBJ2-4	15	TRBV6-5	CASSSRQGGKNIQYF	TGTGCCAGCAGTTCCCGACAGGGAGGGAAAAACATTCAGTACTTC
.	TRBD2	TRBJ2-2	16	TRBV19	CASSPYGRGFTGELFF	TGTGCCAGTAGTCCTTACGGGCGGGGGTTCACCGGGGAGCTGTTTTTT
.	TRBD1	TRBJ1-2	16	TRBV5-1	CASSPGWGQGFYGYTF	TGCGCCAGCAGCCCGGGATGGGGACAGGGATTCTATGGCTACACCTTC
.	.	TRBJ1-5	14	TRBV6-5	CASSWDYSNQPQHF	TGTGCCAGCAGTTGGGACTATAGCAATCAGCCCCAGCATTTT
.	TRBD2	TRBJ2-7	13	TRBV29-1	CSARTSGSYEQYF	TGCAGCGCTCGGACTAGCGGGAGTTACGAGCAGTACTTC
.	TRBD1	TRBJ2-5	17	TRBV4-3	CASSQDGTGGWQETQYF	TGCGCCAGCAGCCAAGATGGGACAGGGGGTTGGCAAGAGACCCAGTACTTC
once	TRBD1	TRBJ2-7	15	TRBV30	CAWVVPTGVGNEQYF	TGTGCCTGGGTTGTCCCGACAGGGGTGGGAAACGAGCAGTACTTC
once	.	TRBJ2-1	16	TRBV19	CASSLIRTSSYNEQFF	TGTGCCAGTAGCCTCATTAGAACTAGCTCCTACAATGAGCAGTTCTTC
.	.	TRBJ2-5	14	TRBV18	CASSPPGSSETQYF	TGTGCCAGCTCACCACCGGGATCATCGGAGACCCAGTACTTC
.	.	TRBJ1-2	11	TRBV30	CAWRDWAGYTF	TGTGCCTGGAGAGATTGGGCTGGCTACACCTTC
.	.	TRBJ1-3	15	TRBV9	CASSAGQPGGNTIYF	TGTGCCAGCAGCGCCGGACAGCCAGGTGGAAACACCATATATTTT
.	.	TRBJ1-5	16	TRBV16	CASSQSIGQGAQPQHF	TGTGCCAGCAGCCAATCGATAGGGCAGGGCGCCCAGCCCCAGCATTTT
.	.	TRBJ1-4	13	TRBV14	CASSRAPNEKLFF	TGTGCCAGCAGCCGAGCCCCTAATGAAAAACTGTTTTTT
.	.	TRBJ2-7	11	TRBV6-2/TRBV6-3	CASSQGFEQYF	TGTGCCAGCAGTCAGGGTTTCGAGCAGTACTTC
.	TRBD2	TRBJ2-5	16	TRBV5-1	CASSTNERGVAETQYF	TGCGCCAGCAGCACCAACGAGCGGGGGGTAGCGGAGACCCAGTACTTC
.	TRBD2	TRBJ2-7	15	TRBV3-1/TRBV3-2	CASSQLAGRGGEQYF	TGTGCCAGCAGCCAATTAGCGGGAAGAGGTGGCGAGCAGTACTTC
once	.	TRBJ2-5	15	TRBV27	CASSPRPPISETQYF	TGTGCCAGCAGTCCTCGACCCCCAATTTCGGAGACCCAGTACTTC
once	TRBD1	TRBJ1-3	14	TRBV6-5	CASSLDRAGNTIYF	TGTGCCAGCAGCCTGGACAGGGCCGGAAACACCATATATTTT
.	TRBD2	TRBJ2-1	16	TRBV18	CASSPISASGGNEQFF	TGTGCCAGCTCACCAATTAGCGCTAGCGGAGGAAATGAGCAGTTCTTC
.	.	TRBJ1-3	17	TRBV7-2	CASSLDQGPLSGNTIYF	TGTGCCAGCAGCTTAGACCAAGGCCCCCTCTCTGGAAACACCATATATTTT
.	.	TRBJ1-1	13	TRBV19	CASSVGMNTEAFF	TGTGCCAGTAGCGTGGGGATGAACACTGAAGCTTTCTTT
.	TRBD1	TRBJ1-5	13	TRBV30	CAWSPTGDQPQHF	TGTGCCTGGAGCCCGACAGGGGATCAGCCCCAGCATTTT
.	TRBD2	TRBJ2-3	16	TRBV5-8	CASSLGGTSGADTQYF	TGTGCCAGCAGCTTGGGGGGGACTAGCGGGGCAGATACGCAGTATTTT
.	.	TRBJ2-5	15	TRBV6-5	CASSYSVTLQETQYF	TGTGCCAGCAGTTACTCGGTTACCCTCCAAGAGACCCAGTACTTC